This T cell receptor (beta chain) was identified during a study of shared clonotypes between healthy human individuals (dated by TCRdb to the early 2020s). Describing the broader study: A few men and a couple of women, aged 18 to 49 years, made up the cohort. For each donor, CD4 naive and CD4 memory were each run on three plates, CD8 naive on two plates, and CD8 memory on one plate. Blood TCR repertoires of a handful of healthy adults were deeply sequenced to estimate repertoire size and the extent of clonotype sharing between individuals. To increase sequencing depth and limit assay-specific biases, TCR repertoire library preparation and sequencing were carried out by different laboratories using diverse techniques. Between about 0.8 and 9 billion PBMCs per donor were obtained by leukapheresis.

Comment on this clone: It lacks a known antigen. No base quality values were provided; no much bigger clone lies one nucleotide off.

Paper-wide results and their limitations: Sampling was limited to blood, and TCR repertoires in tissue likely differ from TCR repertoires in blood. Incomplete sequencing was indicated by rarefaction of sorted-subset datasets, despite the large sequencing depth. Estimated clonotype richness was generally larger for naive than for memory subsets. Across four donors, approximately 5% of naive CD4, 3% to 3.5% of naive CD8, about 2% of memory CD4, and about 0.44% of memory CD8 clonotypes were shared. Because the study included a small number of donors, the genetic and exposure-history diversity represented was limited. Compared with non-shared clonotypes, the clonotypes found in all four sorted-subset donors had higher generation probabilities. Based on pairwise subsampling, the degree of clonotype sharing among donors was expected to be affected by sequencing depth.

TCR CDR3 regions were amplified from genomic DNA by multiplex PCR using the deep immunoSEQ assay. Extracted genomic DNA from each cell subset was distributed evenly across all wells of several immunoSEQ 96-well plates, and each plate was treated as a replicate. For sorted subsets, 200 to 250 ng of genomic DNA, equivalent to 30,000 or so T cell genomes, went into each replicate PCR. The purified libraries were quantified using a Qubit 3.0 fluorometer, sized with a Bioanalyzer 2100, and then quantified again using the KAPA Library Quantification kit. Each immunoSEQ 96-well plate was sequenced on its own single-read 150-cycle Illumina NextSeq 550 flow cell. The published analysis was carried out like this. Because only junctional sequences without quality scores were contained in the immunoSEQ output, filtering matching that applied to full-length reads could not be performed. To assign V/J genes and CDR3, sequences were annotated using PyIR, a Python wrapper for IgBLAST v1.9, with IMGT germline references. Reads were removed for weak V/J assignments (E-value above 1e-6), missing CDR3, stop codons, out-of-frame junctions, or ambiguous translated residues. V3J clonotypes were defined as sequences sharing the same inferred V gene, J gene, and CDR3 amino acid sequence. The percentage overlap between two repertoires was calculated by dividing the number of shared unique clonotypes by the size of the smaller repertoire. RTK rarefaction, the Chao1 estimator, and Recon v2.1 estimates of unobserved clonotypes were used to assess repertoire richness. For all TCRbeta clonotypes obtained by the gDNA method from four donors, generation probabilities were computed with OLGA. Held by TCRdb, this immuneACCESS table contains in-frame sequences only and omits some clones. Under half of the omission traces to an unresolved V gene where checked; the cause of the rest is unknown. The V and J calls and clone size are taken from that table; D and trimming were inferred from the DNA. This sample has roughly 2,000,000 clones in its table, and about 94% of those were observed once. The top ten constitute 0.95% to 1.5% of the sample.

CD8 naive samples consisted of CD45RO-negative cells that were positively selected for CCR7, yielding a CD45RA+CCR7+ population without TemRA cells. Donors were healthy HIV-negative adults with no recently reported acute infections or vaccinations. All donors were Caucasian adults living in Nashville, Tennessee, USA. Blood was collected by leukapheresis, and PBMCs were isolated by Ficoll-Histopaque density gradient centrifugation and then cryopreserved in liquid nitrogen vapor phase. Purity and quantity of every magnetically sorted T cell population were checked by analytical flow cytometry. Genomic DNA was isolated from every sorted fraction and measured by UV absorbance on a Nanodrop 2000c. The CDR3 holds 16 amino acids from the cysteine to the phenylalanine. The kept DNA is CDR3 alone, 48 bases in frame from the first base. V lost 5 bases and J lost 2 bases, and the count of bases not matched to a germline gene is 4. The germline V gene sets CDR1 to MDHEN and CDR2 to SYDVKM.

Here the chain combines TRBV28 and TRBJ2-3; the junction holds 13 bases that match TRBD2. The source is a man between 18 and 29 years old in good health. The sample consisted of naive CD8+ T cells sorted from blood. The sample's cell subset or site label, in plain terms: CD45RA+CCR7+. The CDR3 region: CASSLTSGGTTDTQYF. At the DNA level, the sequence is TGTGCCAGCAGTCTGACTAGCGGGGGGACCACAGATACGCAGTATTTT.